The clone carrying this TCR beta chain was counted a few times. Its antigen is not known. Unique molecular identifiers featured in each of the TCR beta cDNA libraries. TCRdb itself ran the PCR reads through MiXCR, one entry per CDR3 protein. The sample yields 700,000 to 900,000 distinct CDR3 sequences, 40% to 55% seen once. This entry is derived from a study of post-analysis software for immune sequencing data. General study findings and limits: Four or five TRBV segments were significantly more frequent in patients than in controls. TRBV5-6, TRBV5-1 and TRBV20-1 were among these segments. Comparison with controls showed significantly lower normalized Chao1 diversity in multiple sclerosis patients.

Germline V gene data show CDR1 as SGHRS and CDR2 as YFSETQ. V shed 4 bases, J shed 1 base, and the junction held 8 bases outside the gene matches. The CDR3 covers 16 residues. The TCR was taken from a girl aged 5-17 years with multiple sclerosis. The specimen sequenced was blood. This chain links TRBV5-1 with TRBJ2-3, with 8 bases fitting TRBD2. The CDR3 DNA is TGCGCCAGCAGCGATTTTACTAGCGGAGGCACAGATACGCAGTATTTT. It yields the protein CASSDFTSGGTDTQYF.